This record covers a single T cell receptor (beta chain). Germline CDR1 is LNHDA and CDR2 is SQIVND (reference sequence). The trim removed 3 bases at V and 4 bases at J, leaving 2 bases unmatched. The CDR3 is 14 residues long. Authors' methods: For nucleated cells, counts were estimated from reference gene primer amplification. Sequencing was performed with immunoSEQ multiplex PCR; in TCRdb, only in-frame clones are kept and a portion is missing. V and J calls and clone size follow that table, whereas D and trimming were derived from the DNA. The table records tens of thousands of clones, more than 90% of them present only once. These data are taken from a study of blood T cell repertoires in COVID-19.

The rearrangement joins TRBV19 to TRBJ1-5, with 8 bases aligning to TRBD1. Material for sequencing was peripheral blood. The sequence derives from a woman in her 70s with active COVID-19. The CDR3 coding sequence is TGTGCCAGTAGTATGGGACAGGATAATCAGCCCCAGCATTTT. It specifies CASSMGQDNQPQHF.